This T cell receptor beta chain appears in the sequencing data of a study of shared clonotypes between healthy human individuals (dated by TCRdb to 2019 to 2021). Regarding the study in general: Three men and a couple of women, aged 18 to 49 years, made up the cohort. For each donor, three plates each were used for CD4 naive and CD4 memory, two plates were used for CD8 naive, and one plate was used for CD8 memory. Blood TCR repertoires of roughly five healthy adults were deeply sequenced to estimate repertoire size and the extent of clonotype sharing between individuals. To increase sequencing depth and limit assay-specific biases, different laboratories used diverse techniques to prepare libraries and sequence TCR repertoires. Leukapheresis yielded between about 0.94 and 8.9 billion PBMCs per donor.

V is clipped by 6 bases and J by 2 bases, and the sequence between their germline boundaries is 10 bases long. Based on the germline V gene, the CDR1 and CDR2 sequences are KGHSH and LQKENI. Including cysteine and phenylalanine, the CDR3 has 13 amino acids. The only DNA kept is the CDR3, 39 bases in frame from the first base. This clone has a handful of counts. Its antigen is still unknown. Qualities for individual bases were not recorded, and no much larger clone is one base off. The donors were healthy, HIV-negative adults with no recently reported acute infections or vaccinations. Every donor was a Caucasian adult residing in Nashville, Tennessee, USA. CD4+ T cells were enriched by magnetic negative selection, after which naive cells were positively selected on CD45RA and the negative fraction was taken as the memory subset. After blood collection by leukapheresis, PBMCs were isolated using Ficoll-Histopaque density gradient centrifugation and then cryopreserved in the vapor phase of liquid nitrogen. Analytical flow cytometry was used to check the purity and quantity of each magnetically sorted T cell population. Genomic DNA was isolated from each sorted fraction and quantified by UV absorbance on a Nanodrop 2000c.

TCR CDR3 regions were amplified from genomic DNA by multiplex PCR using the deep immunoSEQ assay. Genomic DNA extracted from each cell subset was distributed evenly over all wells of several immunoSEQ 96-well plates, and each plate served as one replicate. For sorted subsets, around 200 ng genomic DNA, equal to 30,000 or so T cell genomes, was loaded into each replicate PCR. The purified libraries were quantified using a Qubit 3.0 fluorometer, sized with a Bioanalyzer 2100, and then quantified again using the KAPA Library Quantification kit. Every immunoSEQ 96-well plate was sequenced on a dedicated single-read 150-cycle Illumina NextSeq 550 flow cell. The paper's data handling went like this. Because the immunoSEQ output included only junctional sequences and no quality scores, the filtering could not be the same as the filtering used for full-length reads. To assign V/J genes and CDR3, sequences were annotated against IMGT germline references using PyIR, a Python wrapper for IgBLAST v1.9. Reads were filtered out if the reads had weak V/J assignments (E-value above 1e-6), no CDR3, stop codons, out-of-frame junctions, or ambiguous translated residues. A V3J clonotype was defined by an identical inferred V gene, J gene, and CDR3 amino acid sequence. The percentage overlap between two repertoires was calculated by dividing the number of shared unique clonotypes by the size of the smaller repertoire. RTK rarefaction, the Chao1 estimator, and Recon v2.1 estimates of unobserved clonotypes were used to assess repertoire richness. Generation probabilities for all TCRbeta clonotypes obtained by the gDNA method from a handful of donors were computed using OLGA. Not all clones reach the TCRdb copy of this immuneACCESS table, which keeps in-frame sequences only. Checked studies attribute under half of the gap to unresolved V genes and leave the rest unexplained. The V and J calls and clone size come from that table; D and trimming were worked out from the DNA. In this sample the table shows approximately 980,000 clones, approximately 80% of which occur a single time. The top ten clones comprise around 1.4% of the sample.

The full study reports these points: Based on pairwise subsampling, the degree of clonotype sharing among donors was expected to be affected by sequencing depth. The genetic and exposure-history diversity represented was limited by the small number of donors. Naive subsets generally had larger estimated clonotype richness than memory subsets did. Sampling was restricted to blood, and TCR repertoires in tissues likely differ from the TCR repertoires found in blood. Sharing across several donors was observed for around 4.8% of naive CD4, 3% to 4% of naive CD8, 2.3% of memory CD4, and 0.4% of memory CD8 clonotypes. Rarefaction of sorted-subset datasets indicated incomplete sequencing despite the large sequencing depth. Higher generation probabilities were observed for clonotypes shared by all four sorted-subset donors than for non-shared clonotypes.

Sequenced material: memory CD4+ T cells sorted from blood. The sample's cell subset or site label, in plain terms: CD45RA-negative fraction. The source of this sequence is a man between 18 and 29 years old in good health. The rearranged chain carries TRBV18 and TRBJ1-2; no D gene call is confident. CDR3 protein: CASSEEGNYGYTF. Here is the DNA: TGTGCCAGCTCTGAGGAGGGAAACTATGGCTACACCTTC.